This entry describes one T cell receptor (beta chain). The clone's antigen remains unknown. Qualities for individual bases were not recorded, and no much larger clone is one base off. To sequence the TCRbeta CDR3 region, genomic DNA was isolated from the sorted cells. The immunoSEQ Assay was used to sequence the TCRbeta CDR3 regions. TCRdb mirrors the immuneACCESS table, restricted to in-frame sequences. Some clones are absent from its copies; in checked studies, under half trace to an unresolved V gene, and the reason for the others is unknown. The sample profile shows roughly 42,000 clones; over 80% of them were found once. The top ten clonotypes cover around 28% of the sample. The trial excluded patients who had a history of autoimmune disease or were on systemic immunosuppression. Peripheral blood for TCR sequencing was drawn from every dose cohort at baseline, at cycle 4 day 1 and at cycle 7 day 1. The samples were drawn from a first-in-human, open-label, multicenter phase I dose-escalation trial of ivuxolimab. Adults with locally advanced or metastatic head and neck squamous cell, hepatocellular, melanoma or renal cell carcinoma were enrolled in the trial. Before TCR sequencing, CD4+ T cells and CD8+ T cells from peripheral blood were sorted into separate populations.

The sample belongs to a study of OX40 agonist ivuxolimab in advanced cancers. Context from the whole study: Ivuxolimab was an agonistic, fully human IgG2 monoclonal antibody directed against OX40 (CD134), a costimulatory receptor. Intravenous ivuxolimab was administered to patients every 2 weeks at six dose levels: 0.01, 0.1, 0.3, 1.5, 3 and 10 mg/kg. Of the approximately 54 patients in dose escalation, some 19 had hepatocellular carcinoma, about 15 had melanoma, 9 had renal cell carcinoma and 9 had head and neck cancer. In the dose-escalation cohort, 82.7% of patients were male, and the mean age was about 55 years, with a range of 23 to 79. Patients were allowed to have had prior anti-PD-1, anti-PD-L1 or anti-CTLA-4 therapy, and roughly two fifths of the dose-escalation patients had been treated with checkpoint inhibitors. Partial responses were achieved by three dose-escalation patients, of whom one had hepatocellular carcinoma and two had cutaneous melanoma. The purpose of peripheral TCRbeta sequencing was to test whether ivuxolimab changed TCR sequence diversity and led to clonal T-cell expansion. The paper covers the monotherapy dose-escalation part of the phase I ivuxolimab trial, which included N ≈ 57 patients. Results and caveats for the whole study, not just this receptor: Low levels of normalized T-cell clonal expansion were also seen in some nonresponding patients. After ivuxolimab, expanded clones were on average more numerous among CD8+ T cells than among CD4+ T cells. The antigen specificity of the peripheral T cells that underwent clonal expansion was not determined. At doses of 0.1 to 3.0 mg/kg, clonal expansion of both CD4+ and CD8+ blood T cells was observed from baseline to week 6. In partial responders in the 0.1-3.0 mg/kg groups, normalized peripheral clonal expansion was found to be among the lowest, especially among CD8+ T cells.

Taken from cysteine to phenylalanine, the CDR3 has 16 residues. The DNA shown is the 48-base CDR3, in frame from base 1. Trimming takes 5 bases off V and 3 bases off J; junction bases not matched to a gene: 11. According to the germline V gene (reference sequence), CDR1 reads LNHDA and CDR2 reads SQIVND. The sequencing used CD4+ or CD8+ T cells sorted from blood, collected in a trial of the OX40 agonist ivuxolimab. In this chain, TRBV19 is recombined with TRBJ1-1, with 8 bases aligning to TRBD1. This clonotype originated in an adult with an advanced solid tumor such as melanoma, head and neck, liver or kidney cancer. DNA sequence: TGTGCCAGTAGTCCGGTCGGGACAGGCTATGACACTGAAGCTTTCTTT. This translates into CASSPVGTGYDTEAFF.